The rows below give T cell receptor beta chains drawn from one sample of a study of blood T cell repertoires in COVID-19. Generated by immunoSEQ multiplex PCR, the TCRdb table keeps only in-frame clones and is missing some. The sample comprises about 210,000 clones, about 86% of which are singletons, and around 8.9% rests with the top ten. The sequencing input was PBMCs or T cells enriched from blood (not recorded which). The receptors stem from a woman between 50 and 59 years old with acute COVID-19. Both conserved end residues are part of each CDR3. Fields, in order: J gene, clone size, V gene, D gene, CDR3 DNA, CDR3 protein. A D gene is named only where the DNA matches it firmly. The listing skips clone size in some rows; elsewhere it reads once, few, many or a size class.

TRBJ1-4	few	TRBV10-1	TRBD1	TGCGCCAGCAGGGAGACAGGGTATAATGAAAAACTGTTTTTT	CASRETGYNEKLFF
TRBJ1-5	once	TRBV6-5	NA	TGTGCCAGCATGCGGGAGCCCTATAGCAATCAGCCCCAGCATTTT	CASMREPYSNQPQHF
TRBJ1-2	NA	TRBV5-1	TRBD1	TGCGCCAGCAGCTGGAACGACAGGGCGGATGGCTACACCTTC	CASSWNDRADGYTF
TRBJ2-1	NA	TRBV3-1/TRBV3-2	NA	TGTGCCAGCAGCCAACATCACAATGAGCAGTTCTTC	CASSQHHNEQFF
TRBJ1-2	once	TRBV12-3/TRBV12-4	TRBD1	TGTGCCAGCGGAGGGACAGGGGTATATGGCTACACCTTC	CASGGTGVYGYTF
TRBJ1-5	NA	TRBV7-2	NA	TGTGCCAGCACCCCCGTTCCCTCTACAGGAGATAGCAATCAGCCCCAGCATTTT	CASTPVPSTGDSNQPQHF
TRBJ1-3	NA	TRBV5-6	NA	TGTGCCAGTAGTTCGGCAGGGGGAAACACCATATATTTT	CASSSAGGNTIYF
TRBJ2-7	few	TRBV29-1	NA	TGCAGCGTCTTCGGGGAGGACTACGAGCAGTACTTC	CSVFGEDYEQYF
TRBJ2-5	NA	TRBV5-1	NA	TGCGCCAGCAGCTTAGAAGCGGTCGGGGAGACCCAGTACTTC	CASSLEAVGETQYF
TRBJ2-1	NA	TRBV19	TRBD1	TGTGCCAGTATTGCTGGGACAGGGTACAATGAGCAGTTCTTC	CASIAGTGYNEQFF
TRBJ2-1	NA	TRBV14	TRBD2	TGTGCCAGCAGCCAAGGAGGCGGGAGGTGGGCCGAGCAGTTCTTC	CASSQGGGRWAEQFF
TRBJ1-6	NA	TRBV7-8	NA	TGTGCCAGCAGCCCTGGACTGGATAATTCACCCCTCCACTTT	CASSPGLDNSPLHF
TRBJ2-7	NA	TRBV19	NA	TGTGCCAGACCCTACAGGAGCTCCTACGAGCAGTACTTC	CARPYRSSYEQYF
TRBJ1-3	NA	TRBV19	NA	TGTGCCAGTAGTAAAGAACCAGTCTCTGGAAACACCATATATTTT	CASSKEPVSGNTIYF
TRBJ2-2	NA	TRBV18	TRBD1	TGTGCCAGCTCACCACCTGGGACAGACGGGGAGCTGTTTTTT	CASSPPGTDGELFF
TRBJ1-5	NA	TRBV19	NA	TGTGCCAGCAAAGACAATTTTAGCAATCAGCCCCAGCATTTT	CASKDNFSNQPQHF
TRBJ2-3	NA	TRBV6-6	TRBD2	TGTGCCAGCAGCCGAGCCCTAGCGGCGGGGGTTGGGTATACGCAGTATTTT	CASSRALAAGVGYTQYF
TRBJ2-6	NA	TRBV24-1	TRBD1	TGTGCCACCAGTGATCCGGGACAGGCAACTGGGGCCAACGTCCTGACTTTC	CATSDPGQATGANVLTF
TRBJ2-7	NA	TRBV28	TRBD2	TGTGCCAGCAGTTTAAACGGGAGGTACCACGAGCAGTACTTC	CASSLNGRYHEQYF
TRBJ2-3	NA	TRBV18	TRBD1	TGTGCCAGCTCATCATGGGACCAGTTAGGGGGCCAGGGGCTAGATACGCAGTATTTT	CASSSWDQLGGQGLDTQYF
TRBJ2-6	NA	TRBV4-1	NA	TGCGCCAGCAGCCAAGTGACGGGGATAAGCTCTGGGGCCAACGTCCTGACTTTC	CASSQVTGISSGANVLTF
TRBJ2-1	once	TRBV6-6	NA	TGTGCCAGCAGTTACTCTTTGGCGGGTTCCCATGAGCAGTTCTTC	CASSYSLAGSHEQFF
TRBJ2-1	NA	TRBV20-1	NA	TGCAGTGCTAGGGAGCGGTATGAGCAGTTCTTC	CSARERYEQFF
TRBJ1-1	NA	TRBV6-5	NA	TGTGCCAGCAGTTACTCTCTAGATATGAACACTGAAGCTTTCTTT	CASSYSLDMNTEAFF
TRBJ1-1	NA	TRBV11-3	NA	TGTGCCAGCAACCCATACCCGGGGGGGCCCAAAAACACTGAAGCTTTCTTT	CASNPYPGGPKNTEAFF
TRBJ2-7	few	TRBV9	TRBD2	TGTGCCAGCAGCGCGCGGGGGGGGACCTCCTACGAGCAGTACTTC	CASSARGGTSYEQYF
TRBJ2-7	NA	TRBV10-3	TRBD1	TGTGCCATCAGTGACCCGGACAGGGTTGTTGCGTACGAGCAGTACTTC	CAISDPDRVVAYEQYF
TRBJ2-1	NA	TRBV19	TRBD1	TGTGCCAGTAGTACCCAGGGGGCACGACAGTTCTTC	CASSTQGARQFF
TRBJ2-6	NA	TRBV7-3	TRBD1	TGTGCCAGCAGCTTAAGCCTCGGACAGGGCCTCCCTGGGGCCAACGTCCTGACTTTC	CASSLSLGQGLPGANVLTF